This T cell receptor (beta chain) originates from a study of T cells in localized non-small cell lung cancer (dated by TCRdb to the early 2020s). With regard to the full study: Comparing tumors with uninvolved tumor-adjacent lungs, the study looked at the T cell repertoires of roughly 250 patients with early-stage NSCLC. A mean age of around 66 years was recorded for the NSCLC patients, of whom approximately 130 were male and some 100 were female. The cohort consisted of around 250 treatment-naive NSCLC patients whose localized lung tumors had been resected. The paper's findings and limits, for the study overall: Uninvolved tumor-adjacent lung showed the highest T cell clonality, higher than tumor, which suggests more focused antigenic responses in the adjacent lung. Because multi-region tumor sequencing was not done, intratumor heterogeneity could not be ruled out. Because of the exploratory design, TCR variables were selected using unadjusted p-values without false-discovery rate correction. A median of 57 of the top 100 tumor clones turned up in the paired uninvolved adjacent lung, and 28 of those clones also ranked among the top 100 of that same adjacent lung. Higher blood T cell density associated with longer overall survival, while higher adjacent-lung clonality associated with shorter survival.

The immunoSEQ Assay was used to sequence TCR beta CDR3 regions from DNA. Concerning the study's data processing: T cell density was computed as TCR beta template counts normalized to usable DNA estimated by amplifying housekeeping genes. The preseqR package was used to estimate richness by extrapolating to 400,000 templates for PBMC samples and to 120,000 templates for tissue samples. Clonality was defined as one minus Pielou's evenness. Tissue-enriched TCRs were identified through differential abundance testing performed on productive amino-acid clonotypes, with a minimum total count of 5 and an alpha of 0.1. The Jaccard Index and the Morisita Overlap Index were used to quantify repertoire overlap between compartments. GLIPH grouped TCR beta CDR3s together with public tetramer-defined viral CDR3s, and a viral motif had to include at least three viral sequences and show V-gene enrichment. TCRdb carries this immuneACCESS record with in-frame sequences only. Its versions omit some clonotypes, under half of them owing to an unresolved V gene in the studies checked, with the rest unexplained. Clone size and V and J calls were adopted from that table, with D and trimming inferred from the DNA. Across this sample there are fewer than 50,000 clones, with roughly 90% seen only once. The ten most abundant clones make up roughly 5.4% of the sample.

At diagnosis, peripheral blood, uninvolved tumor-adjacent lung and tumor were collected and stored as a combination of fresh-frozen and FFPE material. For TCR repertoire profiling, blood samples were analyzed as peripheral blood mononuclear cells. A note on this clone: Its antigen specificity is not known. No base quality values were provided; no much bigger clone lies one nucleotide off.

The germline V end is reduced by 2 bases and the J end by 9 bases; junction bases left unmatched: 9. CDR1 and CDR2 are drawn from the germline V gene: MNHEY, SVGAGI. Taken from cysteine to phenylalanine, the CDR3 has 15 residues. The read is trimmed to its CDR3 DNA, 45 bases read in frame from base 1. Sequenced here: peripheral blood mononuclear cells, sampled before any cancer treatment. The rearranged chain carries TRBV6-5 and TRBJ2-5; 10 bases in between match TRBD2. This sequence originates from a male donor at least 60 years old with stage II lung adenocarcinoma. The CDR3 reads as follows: CASSYGTSGDSAQYF. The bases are TGTGCCAGCAGTTACGGTACTAGCGGGGATTCGGCCCAGTACTTC.